This passage covers 2 T cell receptor beta chains from one sample sequenced in a study of quantifying T cell responses using KT2 cells. Study-wide background: TCR alpha and beta constant-region primers primed reverse transcription of RNA.

An oligo carrying a UMI was ligated to the cDNA 3' end. First-round PCR used about 4 cycles and beta primers RC1.1 and RC1.2 covering TRBC1 and TRBC2. Using its own MiXCR run on the UMI-ligation and nested PCR reads, TCRdb lists one record per CDR3 protein. This sample has about 41,000 distinct CDR3 sequences, with about 17% found just once. What was sequenced was PBMCs spiked with cells of the T cell clone KT2. The receptors were gathered from a human donor.

The chain employs TRBV13 and TRBJ1-6, with D possibly TRBD1 on 6 matching bases. CDR1 is PRHDT and CDR2 is FYEKMQ in the germline V gene (reference sequence). This CDR3 spans 14 amino acids. V lost 4 bases, J lost 8 bases, and 12 bases lay in between. CDR3 sequence (DNA): TGTGCCAGCAGCTCAAGACGGACAGATTCACCCCTCCACTTT. This translates into CASSSRRTDSPLHF.

The CDR3 sequence is CASSWVTWSIGELFF. The DNA for the CDR3 is TGTGCCAGCAGCTGGGTGACTTGGTCGATCGGGGAGCTGTTTTTT. The chain couples TRBV21-1 to TRBJ2-2. TRBV21-1 counts as a pseudogene. This CDR3 has 15 residues.